Listed here are 18 T cell receptor beta chains from one sample, sequenced in a study of beta chain features in type 1 diabetes. The isolated RNA, all of it, was reverse transcribed, so expressed TCRB transcripts were what got sequenced. Sequencing used immunoSEQ multiplex PCR; TCRdb keeps in-frame clones, though not all of them. The table shows some 150,000 clones, with 8% to 13% occurring only once. Sequencing was carried out using naive CD4+ T cells from blood. The receptors were gathered from a man younger than 35 in good health.

The V and J genes are TRBV5-6 and TRBJ1-5; 10 bases agree with TRBD1. The CDR3 runs to 17 residues. V shed 0 bases and J 1 base; nucleotides not matched to a gene: 4. Germline assignment: CDR1 SGHDT and CDR2 YYEEEE. CDR3: CASSLGQGARSNQPQHF. CDR3 sequence (DNA): TGTGCCAGCAGCTTGGGACAGGGGGCGAGGAGCAATCAGCCCCAGCATTTT.

This rearrangement joins TRBV15 to TRBJ1-3, with no clear D. Germline-derived CDR1 and CDR2 are LNHNV and YYDKDF (reference sequence). Trimming shortened V by 5 bases and J by 0 bases, and 11 bases separated the two germline ends. This CDR3 spans 15 amino acids. CDR3 sequence: CATSGSTLSGNTIYF. CDR3 coding DNA: TGTGCCACCAGCGGTAGTACTCTCTCTGGAAACACCATATATTTT.

This clone appeared a few times. The genes are TRBV5-1 and TRBJ2-2; D not resolved. The CDR3 runs 13 residues. The germline V and J ends were trimmed by 3 bases and 5 bases, with 8 bases remaining between them. Germline V gene lookup returns CDR1 SGHRS and CDR2 YFSETQ. This chain's CDR3 is CASSYDGTGELFF. DNA of the CDR3: TGCGCCAGCAGCTACGACGGGACCGGGGAGCTGTTTTTT.

This clone came up a few times. V usage is TRBV11-2 and J usage is TRBJ2-1; 13 bases are a match to TRBD2. The CDR3 totals 17 residues. The germline CDR1 and CDR2 sequences are SGHAT and FQNNGV. The V and J ends lost 0 bases and 4 bases, in that order; junction bases with no gene match: 3. CDR3 sequence reads: CASSLETSGGPYNEQFF. The CDR3 nucleotides read TGTGCCAGCAGCTTAGAGACTAGCGGGGGGCCTTACAATGAGCAGTTCTTC.

The chain carries TRBV15 and TRBJ1-4; D is uncertain. The CDR3 loop spans 16 amino acids. CDR1 is LNHNV, CDR2 YYDKDF, per germline (reference sequence). Trimming took off 0 bases at V and 7 bases at J, with 15 bases between the two ends. The CDR3 is CATSRDQVDAGEKLFF. CDR3 DNA: TGTGCCACCAGCAGAGATCAGGTGGACGCGGGTGAAAAACTGTTTTTT.

This clone appeared a few times. This rearrangement joins TRBV18 to TRBJ2-2; TRBD2 might be the D (5 bases). Germline V lookup: CDR1 KGHSH, CDR2 LQKENI. Trimming removed 1 base at V and 7 bases at J, with 13 bases between. There are 15 residues in the CDR3. The CDR3 DNA reads TGTGCCAGCTCACCACGGGTAGCGAAGAACGGGGAGCTGTTTTTT. It is translated as CASSPRVAKNGELFF.

The J gene is TRBJ1-5, the V gene TRBV6-1; D perhaps matches TRBD1 (6 bases). Trimming removed 6 bases from V and 3 bases from J, with 15 bases in between. This CDR3 comprises 15 residues. In germline, CDR1 is MNHNS, CDR2 SASEGT. The CDR3 region is CASRLDSASNQPQHF. The CDR3 nucleotides are TGTGCCAGCAGACTGGACAGTGCCTCCAATCAGCCCCAGCATTTT.

This clone was counted ten times or more. This sequence joins TRBV9 and TRBJ2-7; TRBD1 matches 10 bases. V dropped 3 bases and J dropped 5; count of bases not matched to a gene: 5. CDR1 and CDR2 (germline): SGDLS, YYNGEE. There are 14 residues in the CDR3. The CDR3, as DNA: TGTGCCAGCAGCGGCGGACAGGGGGTCCACGAGCAGTACTTC. Translated, it gives CASSGGQGVHEQYF. Based on the CDR3 plus reference TRBV9 and TRBJ2-7, the full variable domain is DSGVTQTPKHLITATGQRVTLRCSPRSGDLSVYWYQQSLDQGLQFLIQYYNGEERAKGNILERFSAQQFPDLHSELNLSSLELGDSALYFCASSGGQGVHEQYFGPGTRLTVT.

This chain uses TRBV7-9 with TRBJ1-2; maybe TRBD1 (5 bases). There are 12 residues in the CDR3. Germline V gives CDR1 SEHNR, CDR2 FQNEAQ (reference sequence). V was cut by 8 bases and J by 4 bases, with 11 bases left in between. The CDR3 DNA sequence: TGTGCCAGCTTACGGGACTCCTATGGCTACACCTTC. The encoded protein is CASLRDSYGYTF.

This chain joins TRBV6-6 and TRBJ2-3; D might be TRBD1 (5 bases). V dropped 6 bases and J dropped 0 bases, with 10 bases sitting between them. Germline CDR1 is MNHNY and CDR2 is SVGAGI (reference sequence). The CDR3 loop spans 14 amino acids. CDR3 residues: CASRHHRSTDTQYF. The CDR3 DNA is TGTGCCAGCAGGCATCACAGGAGCACAGATACGCAGTATTTT.

This clone was observed a handful of times. The chain uses TRBV7-3 and TRBJ2-5, with D maybe TRBD2 (6 bases). CDR3 length equals 13 residues. V lost 6 bases and J 4 bases, leaving 12 bases between the germline ends. CDR1 SGHTA and CDR2 FQGTGA come from the germline V gene. CDR3: CASSRGWSETQYF. Written as DNA, the CDR3 is TGTGCCAGCAGTCGGGGGTGGTCAGAGACCCAGTACTTC. Drawing the rest from reference TRBV7-3 and TRBJ2-5, the complete variable domain is GAGVSQTPSNKVTEKGKYVELRCDPISGHTALYWYRQSLGQGPEFLIYFQGTGAADDSGLPNDRFFAVRPEGSVSTLKIQRTERGDSAVYLCASSRGWSETQYFGPGTRLLVL.

This chain links TRBV4-2 with TRBJ2-1; 8 bases are shared with TRBD2. The germline V gene has CDR1 LGHNA and CDR2 YNFKEQ. The CDR3 contains 16 residues. Germline trimming cut 4 bases from V and 4 bases from J; bases unmatched to any gene: 9. The CDR3 DNA reads TGTGCCAGCAGCCTCGAGGGGCGGGGGGTTTACAATGAGCAGTTCTTC. Amino acid sequence: CASSLEGRGVYNEQFF.

This clone was seen a handful of times. This chain uses TRBV7-2 with TRBJ2-7; D might be TRBD1 (5 bases). In germline, CDR1 is SGHTA, CDR2 FQGNSA. The CDR3 loop spans 16 amino acids. Trimming left V 0 bases short and J 0 bases short, with 12 bases between. In DNA, the CDR3 is TGTGCCAGCAGCTTAGCCTTGACAGTTTCCTCCTACGAGCAGTACTTC. Translation gives CASSLALTVSSYEQYF.

This clone was seen a handful of times. The genes are TRBV5-1 and TRBJ2-1, with D possibly being TRBD2 (6 bases). The ends were cut back, 3 bases at V and 7 bases at J, with 11 bases in the middle. This CDR3 is 13 amino acids long. Germline assignment: CDR1 SGHRS and CDR2 YFSETQ. CDR3: CASSSVGGNEQFF. CDR3 coding DNA: TGCGCCAGCAGCTCTGTGGGGGGAAATGAGCAGTTCTTC.

At least ten counts were recorded for this clone. The chain carries TRBV5-4 and TRBJ2-5, with 11 bases lining up with TRBD2. With 6 bases clipped from V and 3 bases from J, the junction kept 7 bases outside the gene matches. Germline loops: CDR1 SGHNT, CDR2 YYREEE (reference sequence). The CDR3 is made up of 15 amino acids. The CDR3 region has the DNA TGTGCCAGCACCCTAGCGGGGGGCCGGGAAGAGACCCAGTACTTC. Its protein is CASTLAGGREETQYF. The full variable domain, its missing parts supplied by reference TRBV5-4 and TRBJ2-5, is ETGVTQSPTHLIKTRGQQVTLRCSSQSGHNTVSWYQQALGQGPQFIFQYYREEENGRGNFPPRFSGLQFPNYSSELNVNALELDDSALYLCASTLAGGREETQYFGPGTRLLVL.

There are a few counts of this clone. The chain carries TRBV7-8 and TRBJ2-2; maybe TRBD1 (7 bases). The length of the CDR3 is 14 residues. With 4 bases removed from V and 3 bases from J, the gap between germline ends came to 9 bases. CDR1 is SGHVS and CDR2 is FQNEAQ in the germline V gene. The CDR3 DNA reads TGTGCCAGCAGCTCCAGGGGGGACACCGGGGAGCTGTTTTTT. Amino acid sequence: CASSSRGDTGELFF.

The V call is TRBV27, the J call TRBJ1-5, with 8 bases lining up with TRBD1. In germline, CDR1 is MNHEY, CDR2 SMNVEV (reference sequence). This CDR3 is built from 15 residues. Trimming took 2 bases from V and 3 from J; bases not matched to a gene: 3. CDR3 sequence: CASSLVGQDNQPQHF. The CDR3 DNA follows: TGTGCCAGCAGTTTAGTGGGACAGGACAATCAGCCCCAGCATTTT.

The chain links TRBV5-8 to TRBJ1-6; 12 nucleotides match TRBD1. With V trimmed by 6 bases and J by 11 bases, 9 bases remained unmatched. From germline, CDR1 is SGHTS and CDR2 YDEGEE. The CDR3 covers 15 residues. The CDR3 loop reads CASNNRDRGLPPLHF. CDR3 bases: TGTGCCAGCAATAACCGGGACAGGGGGCTCCCACCCCTCCACTTT.